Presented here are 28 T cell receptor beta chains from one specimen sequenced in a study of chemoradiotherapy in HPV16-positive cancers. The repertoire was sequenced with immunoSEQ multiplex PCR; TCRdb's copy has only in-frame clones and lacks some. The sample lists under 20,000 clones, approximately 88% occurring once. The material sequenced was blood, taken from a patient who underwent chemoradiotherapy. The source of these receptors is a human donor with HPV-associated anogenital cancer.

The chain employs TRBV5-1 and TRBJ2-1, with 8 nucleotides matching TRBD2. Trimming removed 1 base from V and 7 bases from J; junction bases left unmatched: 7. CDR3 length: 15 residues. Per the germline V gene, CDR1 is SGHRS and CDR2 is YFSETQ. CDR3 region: CASSLKLAGLNEQFF. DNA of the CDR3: TGCGCCAGCAGCTTGAAGCTAGCGGGTTTGAATGAGCAGTTCTTC.

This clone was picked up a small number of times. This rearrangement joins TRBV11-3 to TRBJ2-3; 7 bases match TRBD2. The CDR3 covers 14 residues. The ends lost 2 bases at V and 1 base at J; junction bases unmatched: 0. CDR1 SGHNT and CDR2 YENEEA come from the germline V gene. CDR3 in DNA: TGTGCCAGCAGCTTAAGCGGGGGCACAGATACGCAGTATTTT. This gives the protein CASSLSGGTDTQYF.

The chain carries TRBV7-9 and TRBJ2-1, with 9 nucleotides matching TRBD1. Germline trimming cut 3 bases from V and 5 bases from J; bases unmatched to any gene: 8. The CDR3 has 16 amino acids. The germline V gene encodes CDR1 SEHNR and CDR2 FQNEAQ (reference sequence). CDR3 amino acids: CASSLLPGQGDNEQFF. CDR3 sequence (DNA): TGTGCCAGCAGCTTGCTACCGGGACAGGGCGACAATGAGCAGTTCTTC.

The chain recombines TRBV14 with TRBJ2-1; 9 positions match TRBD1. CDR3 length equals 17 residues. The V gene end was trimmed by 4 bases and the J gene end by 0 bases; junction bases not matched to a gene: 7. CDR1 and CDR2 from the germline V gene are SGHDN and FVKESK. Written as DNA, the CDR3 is TGTGCCAGCAGCCTCACCGGGACAGGGATCTCCTACAATGAGCAGTTCTTC. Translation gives CASSLTGTGISYNEQFF.

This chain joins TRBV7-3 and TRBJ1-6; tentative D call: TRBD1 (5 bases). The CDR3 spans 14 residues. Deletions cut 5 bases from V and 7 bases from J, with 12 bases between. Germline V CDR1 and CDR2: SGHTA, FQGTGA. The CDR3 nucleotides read TGTGCCAGCAGCCTACAGGCGGCAAATTCACCCCTCCACTTT. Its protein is CASSLQAANSPLHF. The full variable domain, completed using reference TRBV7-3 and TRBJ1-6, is GAGVSQTPSNKVTEKGKYVELRCDPISGHTALYWYRQSLGQGPEFLIYFQGTGAADDSGLPNDRFFAVRPEGSVSTLKIQRTERGDSAVYLCASSLQAANSPLHFGNGTRLTVT.

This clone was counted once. DNA for the CDR3: TGCGCCAGCAGTCCTCGCGTGGCGATCACTGAAGCTTTCTTT. This gives the protein CASSPRVAITEAFF. The rearrangement uses TRBV23-1 and TRBJ1-1; no reliable D call. TRBV23-1 is known as an ORF, though its function is uncertain. The CDR3 totals 14 residues. V dropped 4 bases and J dropped 4 bases, with 13 bases sitting between them.

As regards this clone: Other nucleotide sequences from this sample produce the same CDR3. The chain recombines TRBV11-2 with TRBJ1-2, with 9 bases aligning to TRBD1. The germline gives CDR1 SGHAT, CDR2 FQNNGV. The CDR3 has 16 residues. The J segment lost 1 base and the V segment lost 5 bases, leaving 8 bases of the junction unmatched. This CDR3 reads CASSQGRDRDNYGYTF. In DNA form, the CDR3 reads TGTGCCAGCAGCCAGGGACGGGACAGGGATAACTATGGCTACACCTTC.

In nucleotides, the CDR3 is TGTGCCAGCAGCCGGACTAGCGGGTACAACAATGAGCAGTTCTTC. It specifies CASSRTSGYNNEQFF. J is TRBJ2-1 and V is TRBV7-2; 11 nucleotides line up with TRBD2. V shed 5 bases and J 5 bases; nucleotides not matched to a gene: 5. The CDR3 is made up of 15 amino acids. CDR1 and CDR2 from the germline V gene are SGHTA and FQGNSA.

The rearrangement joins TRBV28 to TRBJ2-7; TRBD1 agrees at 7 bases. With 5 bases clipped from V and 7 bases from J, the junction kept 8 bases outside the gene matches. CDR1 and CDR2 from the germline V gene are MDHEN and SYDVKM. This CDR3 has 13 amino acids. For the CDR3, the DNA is TGTGCCAGCAGTGCCGGGACAGCCTGGGAGCAGTACTTC. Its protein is CASSAGTAWEQYF.

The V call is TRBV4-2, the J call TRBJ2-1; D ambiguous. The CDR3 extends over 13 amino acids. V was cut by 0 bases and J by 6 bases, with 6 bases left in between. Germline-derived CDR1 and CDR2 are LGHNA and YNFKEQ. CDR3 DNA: TGTGCCAGCAGCCAAGAGTCGGCCAATGAGCAGTTCTTC. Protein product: CASSQESANEQFF.

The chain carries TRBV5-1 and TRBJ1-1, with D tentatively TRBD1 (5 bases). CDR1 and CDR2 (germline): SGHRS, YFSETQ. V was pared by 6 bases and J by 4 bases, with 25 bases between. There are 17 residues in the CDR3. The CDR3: CASTLGRLKGLGTEAFF. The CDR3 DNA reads TGCGCCAGCACCCTGGGCAGGTTGAAGGGGTTGGGCACTGAAGCTTTCTTT.

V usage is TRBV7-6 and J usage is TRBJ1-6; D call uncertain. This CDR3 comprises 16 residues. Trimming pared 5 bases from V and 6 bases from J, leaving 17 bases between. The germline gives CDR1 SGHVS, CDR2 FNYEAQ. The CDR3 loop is CASSKGADVANSPLHF. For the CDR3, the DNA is TGTGCCAGCAGCAAAGGAGCAGACGTGGCTAATTCACCCCTCCACTTT.

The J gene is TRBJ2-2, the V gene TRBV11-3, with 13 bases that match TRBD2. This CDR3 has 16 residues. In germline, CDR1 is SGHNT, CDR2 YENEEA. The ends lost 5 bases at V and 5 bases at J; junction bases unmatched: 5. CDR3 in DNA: TGTGCCAGCAGCACCAGGACTAGCGGGGGAACCGGGGAGCTGTTTTTT. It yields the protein CASSTRTSGGTGELFF.

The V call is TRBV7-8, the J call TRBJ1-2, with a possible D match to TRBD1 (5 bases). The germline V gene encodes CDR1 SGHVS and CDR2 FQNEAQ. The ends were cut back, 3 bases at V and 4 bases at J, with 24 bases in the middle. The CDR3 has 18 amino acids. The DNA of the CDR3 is TGTGCCAGCAGCTTTAAAAGGGACCCTAGGAGGGAATCCTATGGCTACACCTTC. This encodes CASSFKRDPRRESYGYTF.

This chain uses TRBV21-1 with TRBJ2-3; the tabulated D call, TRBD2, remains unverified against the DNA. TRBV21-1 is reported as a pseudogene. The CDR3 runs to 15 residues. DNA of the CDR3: TGTGCCAGCAGCAAAGCGCTCACTCTTACAGATACGCAGTATTTT. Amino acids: CASSKALTLTDTQYF.

The CDR3 region has the DNA TGTGCCAGCTTTCAGGGCAGGTATGGCTACACCTTC. Its translation is CASFQGRYGYTF. The chain employs TRBV28 and TRBJ1-2; weak D call: TRBD1 (5 bases). The germline V and J ends were trimmed by 8 bases and 5 bases, with 12 bases remaining between them. CDR3 length: 12 amino acids. Looked up from germline, CDR1 is MDHEN and CDR2 is SYDVKM.

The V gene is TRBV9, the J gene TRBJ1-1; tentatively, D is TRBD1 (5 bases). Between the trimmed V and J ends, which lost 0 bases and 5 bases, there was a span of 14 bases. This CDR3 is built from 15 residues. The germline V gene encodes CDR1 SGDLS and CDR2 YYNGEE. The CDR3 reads CASSVGGGGSTEAFF. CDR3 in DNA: TGTGCCAGCAGCGTAGGGGGGGGAGGGAGTACTGAAGCTTTCTTT.

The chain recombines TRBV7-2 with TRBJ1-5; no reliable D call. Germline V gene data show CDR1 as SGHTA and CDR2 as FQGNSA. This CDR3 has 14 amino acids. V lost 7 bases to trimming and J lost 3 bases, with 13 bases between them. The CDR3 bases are TGTGCCAGCAACGAGGGTCAGATCAATCAGCCCCAGCATTTT. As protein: CASNEGQINQPQHF.

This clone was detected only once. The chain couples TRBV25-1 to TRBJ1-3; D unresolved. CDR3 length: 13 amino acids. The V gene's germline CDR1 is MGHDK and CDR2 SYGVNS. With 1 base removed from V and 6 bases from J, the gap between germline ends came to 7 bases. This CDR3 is CASSEFMKNTIYF. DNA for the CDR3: TGTGCCAGCAGTGAATTTATGAAAAACACCATATATTTT.

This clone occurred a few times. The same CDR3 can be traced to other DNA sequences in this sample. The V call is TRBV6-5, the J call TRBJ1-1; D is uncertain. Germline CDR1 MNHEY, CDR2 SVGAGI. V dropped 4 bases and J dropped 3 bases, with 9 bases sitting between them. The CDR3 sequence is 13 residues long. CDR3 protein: CASSSRTDTEAFF. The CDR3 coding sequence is TGTGCCAGCAGTTCCCGAACGGACACTGAAGCTTTCTTT.

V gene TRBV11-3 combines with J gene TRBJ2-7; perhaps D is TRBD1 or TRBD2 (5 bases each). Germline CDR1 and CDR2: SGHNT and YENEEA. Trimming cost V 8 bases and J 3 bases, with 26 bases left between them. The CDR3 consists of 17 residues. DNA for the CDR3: TGTGCCAGCGTAGGGACGGATAATATCCGTCTTGTCTACGAGCAGTACTTC. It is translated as CASVGTDNIRLVYEQYF.

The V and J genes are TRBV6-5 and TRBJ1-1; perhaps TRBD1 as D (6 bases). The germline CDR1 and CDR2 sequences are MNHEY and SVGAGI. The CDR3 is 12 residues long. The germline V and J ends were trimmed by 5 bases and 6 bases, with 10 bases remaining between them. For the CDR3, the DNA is TGTGCCAGCAGTACGAACAGGGCTGAAGCTTTCTTT. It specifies CASSTNRAEAFF.

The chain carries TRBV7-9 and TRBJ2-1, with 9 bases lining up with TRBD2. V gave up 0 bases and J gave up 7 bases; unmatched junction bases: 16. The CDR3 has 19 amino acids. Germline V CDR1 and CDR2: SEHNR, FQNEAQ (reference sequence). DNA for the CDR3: TGTGCCAGCAGCTTAGCCTGGCCGGCCAAGCGGGGGGCGGGAAATGAGCAGTTCTTC. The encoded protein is CASSLAWPAKRGAGNEQFF.

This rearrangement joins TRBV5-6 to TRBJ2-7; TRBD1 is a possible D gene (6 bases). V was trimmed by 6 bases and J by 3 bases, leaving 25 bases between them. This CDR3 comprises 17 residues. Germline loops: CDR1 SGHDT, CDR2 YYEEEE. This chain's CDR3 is CASTQQGSPGLDYEQYF. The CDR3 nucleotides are TGTGCCAGCACCCAACAGGGATCACCTGGACTTGACTACGAGCAGTACTTC.

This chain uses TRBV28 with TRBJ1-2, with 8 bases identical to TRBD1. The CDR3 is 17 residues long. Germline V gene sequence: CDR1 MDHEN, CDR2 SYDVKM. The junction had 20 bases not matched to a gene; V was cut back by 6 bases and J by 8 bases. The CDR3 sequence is CASSSMFSDRAREGYTF. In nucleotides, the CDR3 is TGTGCCAGCAGCTCCATGTTTTCGGACAGGGCCAGGGAGGGCTACACCTTC.

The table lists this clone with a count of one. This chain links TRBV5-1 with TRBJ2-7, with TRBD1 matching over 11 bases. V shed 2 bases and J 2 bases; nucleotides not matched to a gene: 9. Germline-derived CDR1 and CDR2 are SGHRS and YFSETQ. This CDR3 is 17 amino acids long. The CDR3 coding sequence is TGCGCCAGCAGCTTCGGGCTTGGGGACAGGGGGACCTACGAGCAGTACTTC. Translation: CASSFGLGDRGTYEQYF.

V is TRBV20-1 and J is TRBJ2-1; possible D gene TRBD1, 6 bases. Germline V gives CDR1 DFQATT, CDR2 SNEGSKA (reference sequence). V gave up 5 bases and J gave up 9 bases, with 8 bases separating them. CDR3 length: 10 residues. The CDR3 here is CSAQGTEQFF. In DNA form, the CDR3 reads TGCAGTGCTCAGGGGACTGAGCAGTTCTTC.

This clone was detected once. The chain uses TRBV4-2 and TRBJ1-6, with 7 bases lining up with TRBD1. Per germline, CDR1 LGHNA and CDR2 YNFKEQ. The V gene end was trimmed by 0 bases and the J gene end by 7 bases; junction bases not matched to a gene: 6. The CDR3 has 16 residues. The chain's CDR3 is CASSQEGGRGNSPLHF. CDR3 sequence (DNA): TGTGCCAGCAGCCAAGAGGGCGGCAGGGGGAATTCACCCCTCCACTTT.